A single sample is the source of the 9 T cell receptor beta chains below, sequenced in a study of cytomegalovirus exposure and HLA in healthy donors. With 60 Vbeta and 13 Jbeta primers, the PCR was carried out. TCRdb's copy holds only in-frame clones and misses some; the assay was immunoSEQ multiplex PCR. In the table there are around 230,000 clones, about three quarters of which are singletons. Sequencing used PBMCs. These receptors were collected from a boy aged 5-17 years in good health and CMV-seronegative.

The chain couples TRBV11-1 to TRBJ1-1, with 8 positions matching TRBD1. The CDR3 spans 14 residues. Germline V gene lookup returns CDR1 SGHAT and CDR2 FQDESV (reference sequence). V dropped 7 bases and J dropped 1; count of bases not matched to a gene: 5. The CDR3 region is CASTVDRGNTEAFF. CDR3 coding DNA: TGTGCCAGCACAGTTGACAGGGGGAACACTGAAGCTTTCTTT.

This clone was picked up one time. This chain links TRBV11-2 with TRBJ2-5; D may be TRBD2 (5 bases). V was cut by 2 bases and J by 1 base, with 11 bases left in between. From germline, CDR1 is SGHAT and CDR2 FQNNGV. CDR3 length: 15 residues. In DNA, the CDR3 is TGTGCCAGCAGCTTAACGTGGGAGCGCCAAGAGACCCAGTACTTC. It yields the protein CASSLTWERQETQYF.

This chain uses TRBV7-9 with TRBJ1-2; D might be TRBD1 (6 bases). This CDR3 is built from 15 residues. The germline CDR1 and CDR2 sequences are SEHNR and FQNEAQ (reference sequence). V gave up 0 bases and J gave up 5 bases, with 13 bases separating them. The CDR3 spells CASSLAGGALYGYTF. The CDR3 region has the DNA TGTGCCAGCAGCTTAGCGGGGGGGGCGCTTTATGGCTACACCTTC.

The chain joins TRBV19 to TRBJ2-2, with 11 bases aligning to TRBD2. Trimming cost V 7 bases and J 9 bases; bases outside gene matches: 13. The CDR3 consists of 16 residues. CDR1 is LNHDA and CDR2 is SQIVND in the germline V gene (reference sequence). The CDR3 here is CASTLRGLAGSRELFF. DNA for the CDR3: TGTGCCAGTACTCTTCGAGGACTAGCGGGTTCTAGGGAGCTGTTTTTT.

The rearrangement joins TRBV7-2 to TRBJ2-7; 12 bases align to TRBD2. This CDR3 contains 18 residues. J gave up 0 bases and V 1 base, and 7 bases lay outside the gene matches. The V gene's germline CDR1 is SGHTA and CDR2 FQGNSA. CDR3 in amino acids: CASSLETSGRFTSYEQYF. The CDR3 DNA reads TGTGCCAGCAGCTTAGAAACTAGCGGGAGGTTTACCTCCTACGAGCAGTACTTC. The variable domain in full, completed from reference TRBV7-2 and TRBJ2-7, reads GAGVSQSPSNKVTEKGKDVELRCDPISGHTALYWYRQSLGQGLEFLIYFQGNSAPDKSGLPSDRFSAERTGGSVSTLTIQRTQQEDSAVYLCASSLETSGRFTSYEQYFGPGTRLTVT.

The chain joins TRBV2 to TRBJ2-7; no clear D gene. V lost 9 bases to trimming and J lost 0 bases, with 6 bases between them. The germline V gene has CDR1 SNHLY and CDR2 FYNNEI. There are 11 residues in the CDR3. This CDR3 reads CASQSSYEQYF. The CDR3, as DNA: TGTGCCAGTCAATCCTCCTACGAGCAGTACTTC. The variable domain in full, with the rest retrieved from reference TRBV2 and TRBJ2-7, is EPEVTQTPSHQVTQMGQEVILRCVPISNHLYFYWYRQILGQKVEFLVSFYNNEISEKSEIFDDQFSVERPDGSNFTLKIRSTKLEDSAMYFCASQSSYEQYFGPGTRLTVT.

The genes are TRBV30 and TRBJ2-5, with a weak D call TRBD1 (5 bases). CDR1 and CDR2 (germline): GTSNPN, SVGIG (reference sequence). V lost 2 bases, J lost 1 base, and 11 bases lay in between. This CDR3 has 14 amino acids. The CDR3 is CAWSPGQGQETQYF. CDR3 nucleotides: TGTGCCTGGAGTCCCGGTCAGGGCCAAGAGACCCAGTACTTC.

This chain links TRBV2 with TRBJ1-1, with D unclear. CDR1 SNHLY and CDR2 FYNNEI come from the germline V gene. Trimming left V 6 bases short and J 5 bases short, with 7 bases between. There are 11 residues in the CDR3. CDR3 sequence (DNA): TGTGCCAGCAGCCTACGGACTGAAGCTTTCTTT. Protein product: CASSLRTEAFF.

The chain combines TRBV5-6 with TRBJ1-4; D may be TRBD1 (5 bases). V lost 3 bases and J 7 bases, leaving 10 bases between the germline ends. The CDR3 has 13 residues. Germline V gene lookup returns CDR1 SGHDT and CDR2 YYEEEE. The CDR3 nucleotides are TGTGCCAGCAGCTGGGGCGTGGGTGAAAAACTGTTTTTT. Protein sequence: CASSWGVGEKLFF.